This TCR beta chain came from a study of PD-1 blockade in classical Hodgkin lymphoma. Study observations and caveats: The baseline diversity of complete responders showed similarity to that of newly diagnosed patients. Only CD4+ TCR diversity, not CD8+, had risen significantly by C4D1.

This table comes from immunoSEQ multiplex PCR, and its TCRdb copy is limited to in-frame clones, with some not included. The sample records 7,400 or so clones, about three quarters being singletons. This sample's time point: cycle 4 day 1 (C4D1), after 6 weeks of nivolumab. Relapses following autologous stem cell transplantation were seen in all patients, with brentuximab vedotin exposure varying. After PBMCs were thawed, their CD8+ T cells were isolated by magnetic negative selection. The CDR3 is made up of 12 amino acids. Deletions cut 0 bases from V and 5 bases from J, with 3 bases between. Per the germline V gene, CDR1 is ENHRY and CDR2 is SYGVKD. Points on this clone: Its specificity is unknown.

This TCR was sampled from a human donor with classical Hodgkin lymphoma. This rearrangement joins TRBV10-3 to TRBJ2-3; D is unclear. The sample here was CD8+ T cells from blood, taken before the fourth cycle of nivolumab. CDR3 bases: TGTGCCATCAGTGAGTCCTTAGATACGCAGTATTTT. It yields the protein CAISESLDTQYF.